This TCR beta chain was observed in a study of cytomegalovirus exposure and HLA in healthy donors. This CDR3 has 15 amino acids. The ends were cut back, 6 bases at V and 5 bases at J, with 14 bases in the middle. The germline V gene encodes CDR1 MNHEY and CDR2 SVGAGI. PCR primers comprised 60 Vbeta and 13 Jbeta primers. The protocol was immunoSEQ multiplex PCR, while the TCRdb copy is restricted to in-frame clones and leaves out a portion. Found here are about 270,000 clones, just over 70% of them singletons; the top ten hold approximately 2.5%. The donors comprised healthy bone marrow donors. The source is a female donor in good health and CMV-seronegative. V usage is TRBV6-5 and J usage is TRBJ1-6; D possibly corresponds to TRBD1 (6 bases). Source material: PBMCs. CDR3 sequence (DNA): TGTGCCAGCAGAACAGGGTTCCGGGATAATTCACCCCTCCACTTT. Translation: CASRTGFRDNSPLHF.